This TCR beta chain was recovered during a study of radiotherapy plus CTLA-4 blockade in lung cancer. Study-wide findings and caveats: Radiotherapy plus ipilimumab was followed by expansion in blood of tumor-derived TCR clones.

The table came from immunoSEQ multiplex PCR; TCRdb's copy has only in-frame clones and leaves some out. The repertoire includes around 45,000 clones, 70% to 90% of them detected once, and almost 8% sits in the top ten. The junction had 11 bases not matched to a gene; V was cut back by 4 bases and J by 6 bases. Germline V gene lookup returns CDR1 SEHNR and CDR2 FQNEAQ (reference sequence). The CDR3 is 15 residues long. Points on this clone: Its specificity is unknown.

The chain recombines TRBV7-9 with TRBJ1-1; 7 nucleotides match TRBD1. This receptor was taken from a human donor with non-small cell lung cancer whose response to radiotherapy plus ipilimumab could not be evaluated. This specimen was peripheral blood, taken from a patient treated with radiotherapy plus ipilimumab. Here the CDR3 reads CASSSTTGMRAEAFF. CDR3 nucleotide sequence: TGTGCCAGCAGCTCAACGACAGGGATGCGGGCTGAAGCTTTCTTT.